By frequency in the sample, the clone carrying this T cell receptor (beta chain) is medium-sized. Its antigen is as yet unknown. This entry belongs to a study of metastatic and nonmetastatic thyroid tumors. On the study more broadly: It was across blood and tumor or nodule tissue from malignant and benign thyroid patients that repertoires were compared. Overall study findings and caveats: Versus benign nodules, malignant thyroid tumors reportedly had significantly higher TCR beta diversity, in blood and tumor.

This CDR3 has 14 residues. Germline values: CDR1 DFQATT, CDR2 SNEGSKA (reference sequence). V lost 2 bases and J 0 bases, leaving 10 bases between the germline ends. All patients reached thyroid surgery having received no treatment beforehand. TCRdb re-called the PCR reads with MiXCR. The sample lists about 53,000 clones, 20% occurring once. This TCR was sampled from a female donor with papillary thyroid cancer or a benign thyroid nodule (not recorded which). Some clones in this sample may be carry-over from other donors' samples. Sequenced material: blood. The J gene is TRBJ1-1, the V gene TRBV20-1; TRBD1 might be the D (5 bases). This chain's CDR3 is CSARQGGMNTEAFF. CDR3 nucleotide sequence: TGCAGTGCTAGACAGGGTGGGATGAACACTGAAGCTTTCTTT.